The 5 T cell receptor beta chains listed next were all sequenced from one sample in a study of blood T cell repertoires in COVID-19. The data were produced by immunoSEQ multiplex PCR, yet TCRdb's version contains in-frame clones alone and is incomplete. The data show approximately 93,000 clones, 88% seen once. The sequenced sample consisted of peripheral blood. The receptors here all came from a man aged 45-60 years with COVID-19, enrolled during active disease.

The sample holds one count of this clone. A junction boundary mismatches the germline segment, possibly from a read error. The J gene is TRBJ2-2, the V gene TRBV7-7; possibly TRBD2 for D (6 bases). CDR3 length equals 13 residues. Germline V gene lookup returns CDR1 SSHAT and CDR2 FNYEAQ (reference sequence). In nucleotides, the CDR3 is TGTGCTAGCAGCTTAGCGGAGGCCGGGGAGCTGTTTTTT. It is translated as CASSLAEAGELFF.

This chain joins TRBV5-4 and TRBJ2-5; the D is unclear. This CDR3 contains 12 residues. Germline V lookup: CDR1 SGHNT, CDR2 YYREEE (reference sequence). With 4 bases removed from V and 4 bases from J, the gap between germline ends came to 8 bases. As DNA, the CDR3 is TGTGCCAGCAGCGCACAGACAGAGACCCAGTACTTC. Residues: CASSAQTETQYF.

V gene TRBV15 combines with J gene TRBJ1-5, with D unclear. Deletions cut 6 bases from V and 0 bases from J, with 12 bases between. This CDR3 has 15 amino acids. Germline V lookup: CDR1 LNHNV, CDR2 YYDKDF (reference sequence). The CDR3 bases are TGTGCCACCAGGCAGCTGGGCTCTAGCAATCAGCCCCAGCATTTT. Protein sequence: CATRQLGSSNQPQHF. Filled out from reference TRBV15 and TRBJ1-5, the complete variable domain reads DAMVIQNPRYQVTQFGKPVTLSCSQTLNHNVMYWYQQKSSQAPKLLFHYYDKDFNNEADTPDNFQSRRPNTSFCFLDIRSPGLGDTAMYLCATRQLGSSNQPQHFGDGTRLSIL.

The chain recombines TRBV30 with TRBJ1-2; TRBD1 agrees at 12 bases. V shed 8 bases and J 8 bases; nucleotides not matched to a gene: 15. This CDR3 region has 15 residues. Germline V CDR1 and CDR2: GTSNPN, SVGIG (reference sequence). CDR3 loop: CAGARDRGPRGGYTF. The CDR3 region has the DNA TGTGCCGGAGCCCGGGACAGGGGGCCGAGAGGGGGCTACACCTTC.

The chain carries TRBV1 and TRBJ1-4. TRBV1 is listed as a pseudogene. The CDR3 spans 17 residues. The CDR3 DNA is TGCACCAGCAGCCAAGCCGCGGGGGGACCTAGGGATGAAAAACTGTTTTTT. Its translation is CTSSQAAGGPRDEKLFF.